The 5 T cell receptor beta chains listed next were all sequenced from one sample in a study of T cell responses to AZD1222 COVID-19 vaccine. Sequenced by immunoSEQ multiplex PCR; TCRdb stores in-frame clones only, minus some. The data show 100,000 to 150,000 clones, 80% to 90% seen once. The sample here was peripheral blood, taken on day 0 of AZD1222 vaccination. Receptors were obtained from an adult in good health.

This rearrangement joins TRBV6-4 to TRBJ2-1; 9 nucleotides agree with TRBD2. Germline lookup yields CDR1 MRHNA and CDR2 SNTAGT. The CDR3 runs to 16 residues. V lost 6 bases and J lost 7; bases outside the gene matches: 13. CDR3 sequence reads: CASSVTGAGGSNEQFF. CDR3 sequence (DNA): TGTGCCAGCAGCGTAACAGGAGCGGGAGGCAGTAATGAGCAGTTCTTC.

CDR3 nucleotides: TGTGCCACCAGTGATCGGGGGACTAGCGGGACCAGGTCCTACGAGCAGTACTTC. Its translation is CATSDRGTSGTRSYEQYF. This sequence joins TRBV24-1 and TRBJ2-7; 13 bases are shared with TRBD2. With 3 bases clipped from V and 1 base from J, the junction kept 8 bases outside the gene matches. CDR3 length equals 18 residues. Per the germline V gene, CDR1 is KGHDR and CDR2 is SFDVKD.

J is TRBJ2-3 and V is TRBV18; 8 bases line up with TRBD1. The CDR3 extends over 14 amino acids. Germline V CDR1 and CDR2: KGHSH, LQKENI. The V segment lost 8 bases and the J segment 3 bases; nucleotides outside the gene matches: 7. The CDR3 sequence is CASKADRGTDTQYF. CDR3 coding DNA: TGTGCCAGCAAAGCAGACAGGGGTACAGATACGCAGTATTTT. The whole variable domain, filled in from reference TRBV18 and TRBJ2-3, reads NAGVMQNPRHLVRRRGQEARLRCSPMKGHSHVYWYRQLPEEGLKFMVYLQKENIIDESGMPKERFSAEFPKEGPSILRIQQVVRGDSAAYFCASKADRGTDTQYFGPGTRLTVL.

This chain joins TRBV6-5 and TRBJ2-1; D gene ambiguous. Trimming left V 0 bases short and J 6 bases short, with 6 bases between. There are 13 residues in the CDR3. Germline CDR1 and CDR2: MNHEY and SVGAGI. CDR3 region: CASSYSKVNEQFF. In DNA form, the CDR3 reads TGTGCCAGCAGTTACTCGAAAGTCAATGAGCAGTTCTTC.

As for this clone: This CDR3 is also generated by other DNA sequences in the sample. The J gene is TRBJ2-7, the V gene TRBV9, with 10 bases identical to TRBD1. Germline-derived CDR1 and CDR2 are SGDLS and YYNGEE. Germline trimming cut 0 bases from V and 3 bases from J; bases unmatched to any gene: 0. The CDR3 has 14 amino acids. The CDR3 DNA follows: TGTGCCAGCAGCGTAGGGGACAGGGGCTACGAGCAGTACTTC. This gives the protein CASSVGDRGYEQYF.